This T cell receptor (beta chain) stems from a study of blood T cell repertoires in COVID-19. Germline CDR1 reads MNHEY; CDR2 reads SVGEGT. Trimming cost V 6 bases and J 4 bases, with 10 bases left between them. CDR3 length: 13 amino acids. The repertoire was sequenced with immunoSEQ multiplex PCR; TCRdb's copy has only in-frame clones and lacks some. Of around 290,000 clones listed, approximately 89% are singletons. V and J are TRBV6-2 or TRBV6-3 and TRBJ2-4; possible D gene TRBD1, 6 bases. The receptor comes from a woman between 18 and 29 years old who had recovered from COVID-19. The sample taken for sequencing was PBMCs or T cells enriched from blood (not recorded which). CDR3 sequence reads: CASSRGNKNIQYF. For the CDR3, the DNA is TGTGCCAGCAGCAGGGGTAATAAAAACATTCAGTACTTC.